This TCR beta chain was profiled in a study of cytomegalovirus exposure and HLA in healthy donors (dated by TCRdb to the late 2010s). Turning to the overall study: An earlier analysis of several hundred of the donors reported 276 Gb of sequence data and around 120 million unique TCR beta sequences obtained from about 179 million T cells. On average, around 240,000 unique TCR beta nucleotide sequences were sequenced per donor among 398 genotyped donors of the cohort, with around 19% of those sequences being non-productive. Along with the 666-subject first cohort, a separate validation cohort of roughly 110 different subjects was used. The later analysis used no new phenotypic data to find candidate immune exposures, relying instead on TCR beta sequences and their occurrence across donors. Of the roughly 400 genotyped donors, approximately 83% fell in the genetic ancestry cluster associated with self-reported Caucasian donors. Typing coverage differed by locus: A, B, C, DRB1 and DQB1 were typed in roughly 620-630 donors, DQA1 in 500 to 550, DPA1 in some 600, and DPB1 in just under 490. The study profiled the T cell repertoires of hundreds of subjects by immunosequencing and related them to cytomegalovirus serostatus. The study aimed to test whether signatures of past pathogen exposure could be identified by cataloging public T cell receptors. Approximately 300 gigabases of sequencing data and approximately 91 million unique TCR sequences made up an early release that covered several hundred HLA-typed donors. High-throughput TCR immunosequencing, statistical association of individual TCRs with disease status, and machine learning were combined to predict cytomegalovirus infection status. A later genetic analysis used genome-wide SNP genotypes for about three fifths of the roughly 700 donors, treating that subset as a discovery cohort. Every repertoire in the discovery cohort had been generated on one and the same sequencing platform. Both class I and class II loci were covered by HLA typing, at four-digit resolution. Because of strong linkage in the cohort, roughly five DR-DQ haplotypes were treated as single units for association and clustering. To study patterns of TCR occurrence, a later analysis re-analyzed previously published TCR beta repertoires from around 670 donors and added high-resolution HLA genotyping. To decide whether each TCR beta V gene segment behaved as functional or pseudogenic, an earlier analysis of approximately 600 of the donors relied on high-throughput TCR beta sequencing. Alongside the repertoire data, information on donor age, sex, ethnicity and CMV serostatus was compiled. Overall results and qualifications from the work: A later analysis found that HLA-associated TCR beta chains were more clonally expanded and had lower generation probabilities than equally common non-associated chains. According to a later analysis, most CMV-associated TCR beta chains appeared to be HLA-restricted, and the HLA associations seemed to be driven largely by CMV exposure. The 87-base-pair reads could not distinguish some IMGT-functional V segments, including TRBV6-2 and TRBV6-3, so those segments were excluded. A cluster of highly shared sequence variants was judged likely to be a technical artifact of the sequencing pipeline. In a later analysis, the rate of TCR association differed among HLA loci, with DRB1 alleles having the most associated TCRs and HLA-C alleles having the fewest. Across donors, most TCR sequences were observed very rarely, whereas some public TCRs were present in many individuals. In the study, around 160 TCR beta chains were listed as associated with cytomegalovirus. An association between a missense DCLRE1C variant and V-gene and J-gene trimming of TCR beta chains was found in a later genetic analysis and replicated in an independent cohort. A further reported finding was that TCR beta sequences accurately predicted the HLA-A and HLA-B alleles for most subjects in the first cohort. At a false discovery rate of 0.05, a later analysis linked about 16,000 TCR beta sequences to specific HLA alleles. Assigning TCR associations to individual alleles was difficult when HLA alleles, especially DR and DQ, strongly co-occurred. In vitro tests confirmed that a few of the cytomegalovirus-associated TCR beta chains recognize cytomegalovirus antigens. A later genetic analysis reported fewer N-insertions in productive TCRs among donors in an Asian-associated ancestry cluster than the approximately 700-donor mean. It was suggested by the authors that the approach could potentially be generalized to other disease states and immunological phenotypes. Broadly in line with IMGT annotations, most TCR beta V segments showed up in productive rearrangements about 87% or about 30% of the time in an earlier analysis of 587 of the donors. The only immune exposure information available for the cohort was CMV serostatus. Only TCR beta chains were sequenced in this cohort, and the absence of alpha or paired-chain data limited detectable features. The classifier was reported to diagnose cytomegalovirus status with high specificity and sensitivity in both the original and validation cohorts. The presence/absence analyses assumed that sequencing depth was roughly uniform across donors, and that assumption may not be true. The earlier analysis of 587 of the donors excluded some 16 rarely observed V segments, including chromosome 9 orphons, because counts were too low. Correlated functional status among segregating V segments might reflect linkage disequilibrium, but an unknown experimental factor could not be ruled out. Because some donors lacked HLA typing at each locus, the association tests relied only on the typed subset. A later analysis reported that several top co-occurrence clusters appeared linked to parvovirus B19, influenza, CMV and Epstein-Barr virus.

In regard to this clone: Which antigen it targets is not known. Base qualities are not at hand, and no much larger clone is one base apart.

The library came from the immunoSEQ multiplex PCR assay. The multiplex PCR relied on a mix of 60 forward primers for TCR Vbeta segments and 13 reverse primers for TCR Jbeta segments. The CDR3 region of rearranged TCR beta genes was amplified from genomic DNA with a multiplex PCR assay. The Illumina HiSeq System was used to sequence the amplified TCR beta libraries as 87-base-pair reads. The authors' pipeline ran thus. A later analysis counted some 74 million unique TCR beta chains across the 600 to 850 repertoires, and 10 million to 12 million of these chains were shared by at least two donors. To remove PCR and sequencing errors, raw reads were error-corrected and collapsed into unique sequences using a nearest-neighbor algorithm that merged closely related sequences. To assign V, D and J gene segments, CDR3 sequences were aligned to IMGT reference sequences. For a sequence to be retained, a match of at least six nucleotides was required to both a V gene segment and a J gene segment. A rearrangement counted as productive if the CDR3 had no stop codons and remained in frame with V and J, and every other rearrangement counted as non-productive. Following IMGT convention, CDR3 was defined as the stretch from the second conserved V-encoded cysteine to the conserved J-encoded phenylalanine. In an earlier analysis of 500 to 650 of the donors, sequences lacking an unambiguous match to a single V gene segment were excluded. In an earlier analysis of more than 500 of the donors, a V segment was called functional when productive rearrangements were above 56.7%, and segregating when the standard deviation between donors exceeded 5%. A statistical classification framework was developed to diagnose cytomegalovirus status using the catalog of TCR beta chain sequences. In a later analysis, TCR nucleotide sequences were compared against IMGT/GENE-DB human TR gene sequences so that V and J genes could be assigned. In a later analysis, CDR3 sequences and most-parsimonious VDJ recombination scenarios were assigned using the TCRdist pipeline. In a later analysis, each TCR beta chain was defined by its CDR3 amino acid sequence together with its V-gene family, and reads without a unique V-gene family were excluded. In a later analysis, some 600 highly shared, low-generation-probability nucleotide sequences were removed to address suspected cross-contamination and a sequencing artifact. A later analysis calculated a clonal expansion index for each public chain from normalized within-repertoire ranks of inferred template counts. In a later analysis, generation probabilities were computed with a VDJ recombination model fitted to out-of-frame rearrangements, and the resulting probabilities were checked against IGoR. A later analysis scored TCR-TCR, TCR-HLA and TCR-CMV co-occurrence with hypergeometric tests, applying a repertoire-size bias correction to TCR pairs. To estimate false discovery rates, a later analysis permuted the HLA or CMV assignments 20 times. In a later analysis, co-occurring TCRs were grouped with DBSCAN, and TCRdist sequence similarity was added when clustering was performed within HLA-allele-positive subsets. Co-occurrence clustering excluded repertoires with fewer than 30,000 or more than 120,000 public chains, plus five with anomalous nucleotide sharing. The source is immuneACCESS, and TCRdb retained only in-frame sequences with V and J called. Part of the clones is not carried over; for the studies checked, unresolved V genes explain less than half of this, and the remainder is unexplained. V, J and clone size reflect that table, while D and trimming were determined from the DNA. In all, the sample holds about 110,000 clones, and over 65% of those were seen once. The ten largest clones represent approximately 0.9% of the sample.

The cohort was made up of hundreds of healthy bone marrow donors. All cohort members were sampled while nominally healthy, although unrecorded immune exposures were likely present. The donor tested CMV seronegative and was one of the 352 seronegative cohort members. Each donor provided a peripheral blood sample, and peripheral blood mononuclear cells were used for TCR beta sequencing. The Qiagen DNeasy Blood Extraction Kit was used to extract genomic DNA from the blood cell samples. For CDR1 and CDR2, the germline V gene lists MGHDK and SYGVNS. The CDR3 runs 16 amino acids, cysteine and phenylalanine included. Just CDR3 DNA is preserved here, 48 bases in frame from base 1. Trimming costs V 3 bases and J 3 bases, and their ends lie 18 bases apart.

The clonotype comes from a woman aged 25 to 39 in good health and CMV-seronegative. This receptor chain uses TRBV25-1 and TRBJ2-7; possibly the D gene is TRBD1, per 6 matching bases. Sequencing was carried out using PBMCs. The sequenced DNA: TGTGCCAGCAGTGATCTCCGGGACACAGAGAGCTACGAGCAGTACTTC. Its protein product is CASSDLRDTESYEQYF.